The 24 T cell receptor beta chains below come from one sample, sequenced in a study of blood T cell repertoires in COVID-19. Assay: immunoSEQ multiplex PCR; the TCRdb copy retains only in-frame clones and omits some. The sample includes roughly 46,000 clones, 87% of them seen just once. Source material: peripheral blood. The receptors were sampled from a human donor in a cohort sampled during active COVID-19.

The chain employs TRBV29-1 and TRBJ2-7; 7 bases are a match to TRBD1. Losses at the gene ends were 3 bases for V and 2 bases for J; bases not matched to a gene: 4. The CDR3 is 13 amino acids. Germline V CDR1 and CDR2: SQVTM, ANQGSEA. This chain's CDR3 is CSVEGDSTYEQYF. The DNA for the CDR3 is TGCAGCGTTGAGGGGGACAGTACCTACGAGCAGTACTTC.

The chain recombines TRBV9 with TRBJ1-2, with D unclear. The V end lost 4 bases, the J end lost 7 bases, and 11 bases lay between the germline ends. CDR1 is SGDLS, CDR2 YYNGEE, per germline. The CDR3 has 12 residues. In DNA, the CDR3 is TGTGCCAGCAGCCCCGGGTTGTTTGGCTACACCTTC. This sequence encodes CASSPGLFGYTF.

This chain uses TRBV15 with TRBJ1-2, with TRBD1 matching over 7 bases. Germline CDR1 and CDR2: LNHNV and YYDKDF (reference sequence). J lost 0 bases, V lost 0 bases, and 4 bases had no gene match. This CDR3 is 16 amino acids long. The CDR3 reads CATSREGQNSNYGYTF. The CDR3 region has the DNA TGTGCCACCAGCAGAGAGGGACAGAACTCTAACTATGGCTACACCTTC.

The chain couples TRBV4-3 to TRBJ2-7; perhaps TRBD2 as D (6 bases). With 1 base removed from V and 6 bases from J, the gap between germline ends came to 13 bases. This CDR3 is built from 14 residues. The germline V gene encodes CDR1 LGHNA and CDR2 YSLEER. CDR3 DNA sequence: TGCGCCAGCAGCCAAGCCGTATTGGGGGGCGAGCAGTACTTC. This codes for CASSQAVLGGEQYF.

J is TRBJ2-2 and V is TRBV19; 10 bases are a match to TRBD1. With 8 bases clipped from V and 0 bases from J, the junction kept 6 bases outside the gene matches. The CDR3 length is 16 residues. The germline V gene encodes CDR1 LNHDA and CDR2 SQIVND (reference sequence). The CDR3 DNA reads as TGTGCCAGTCATGCGGGACAGGGGACGAACACCGGGGAGCTGTTTTTT. This gives the protein CASHAGQGTNTGELFF.

The V call is TRBV2, the J call TRBJ1-2; 7 nucleotides align to TRBD1. CDR1 and CDR2 from the germline V gene are SNHLY and FYNNEI. The CDR3 runs to 15 residues. V lost 2 bases and J lost 3; bases outside the gene matches: 6. The CDR3 nucleotides are TGTGCCAGCAGTGAAAGTACCACAGGGGACTATGGCTACACCTTC. It is translated as CASSESTTGDYGYTF. Full variable domain (outside the CDR3, taken from reference TRBV2 and TRBJ1-2): EPEVTQTPSHQVTQMGQEVILRCVPISNHLYFYWYRQILGQKVEFLVSFYNNEISEKSEIFDDQFSVERPDGSNFTLKIRSTKLEDSAMYFCASSESTTGDYGYTFGSGTRLTVV.

V and J are TRBV27 and TRBJ2-1, with a possible D match to TRBD1 (5 bases). Germline lookup yields CDR1 MNHEY and CDR2 SMNVEV (reference sequence). With 4 bases removed from V and 15 bases from J, the gap between germline ends came to 22 bases. The CDR3 sequence is 14 residues long. The CDR3: CASSSRRQKIFLFF. The CDR3 DNA follows: TGTGCCAGCAGTTCCCGAAGACAGAAAATCTTCCTGTTCTTC.

The chain is built from TRBV6-5 and TRBJ2-7, with a tentative D call TRBD1 (5 bases). The V gene lost 6 bases and the J gene lost 6 bases, with 18 bases spanning the gap. Germline assignment: CDR1 MNHEY and CDR2 SVGAGI. This CDR3 region has 14 residues. The DNA of the CDR3 is TGTGCCAGCAGGACGCTGTCCAGGGTAAGCGAGCAGTACTTC. Translating gives CASRTLSRVSEQYF.

This chain joins TRBV7-9 and TRBJ2-1, with 7 bases lining up with TRBD1. Germline V lookup: CDR1 SEHNR, CDR2 FQNEAQ (reference sequence). The CDR3 runs 14 residues. V dropped 2 bases and J dropped 5; count of bases not matched to a gene: 3. CDR3 sequence reads: CASSLTGQNNEQFF. CDR3 nucleotides: TGTGCCAGCAGCTTAACGGGACAGAACAATGAGCAGTTCTTC. The whole variable domain, filled in from reference TRBV7-9 and TRBJ2-1, reads DTGVSQNPRHKITKRGQNVTFRCDPISEHNRLYWYRQTLGQGPEFLTYFQNEAQLEKSRLLSDRFSAERPKGSFSTLEIQRTEQGDSAMYLCASSLTGQNNEQFFGPGTRLTVL.

As for this clone: This CDR3 fails to terminate in the conserved phenylalanine or tryptophan, so it likely reflects a read error. The V gene is TRBV7-9, the J gene TRBJ2-7; a possible D gene is TRBD1 (5 bases). The length of the CDR3 is 11 residues. The germline gives CDR1 SEHNR, CDR2 FQNEAQ (reference sequence). The germline V and J ends were trimmed by 6 bases and 3 bases, with 6 bases remaining between them. The CDR3 nucleotides are TGTGCCAGCAGACAGGACTACGAGCAGTACCTC. Protein sequence: CASRQDYEQYL.

The gene calls are TRBV4-3 and TRBJ1-1; D gene ambiguous. Germline CDR1 reads LGHNA; CDR2 reads YSLEER. V was trimmed by 0 bases and J by 3 bases, leaving 11 bases between them. The CDR3 sequence is 15 residues long. CDR3 sequence: CASSQEPGSYTEAFF. In DNA, the CDR3 is TGCGCCAGCAGCCAAGAGCCTGGCAGTTACACTGAAGCTTTCTTT.

Here the CDR3 reads CASSSYLADTQYF. The CDR3 DNA reads TGTGCCAGTAGCTCATACTTGGCAGATACGCAGTATTTT. The rearrangement joins TRBV19 to TRBJ2-3; D gene uncertain. Germline assignment: CDR1 LNHDA and CDR2 SQIVND (reference sequence). V was shortened by 6 bases and J by 4 bases, with 11 bases between the two germline ends. The CDR3 has 13 residues. The entire variable domain, with the rest obtained from reference TRBV19 and TRBJ2-3, is as follows: DGGITQSPKYLFRKEGQNVTLSCEQNLNHDAMYWYRQDPGQGLRLIYYSQIVNDFQKGDIAEGYSVSREKKESFPLTVTSAQKNPTAFYLCASSSYLADTQYFGPGTRLTVL.

This rearrangement joins TRBV29-1 to TRBJ2-7, with TRBD2 as a possible D gene (6 bases). Trimming pared 0 bases from V and 3 bases from J, leaving 12 bases between. In germline, CDR1 is SQVTM, CDR2 ANQGSEA. The CDR3 spans 14 residues. The CDR3 protein is CSVEDPDYLYEQYF. CDR3 DNA: TGCAGCGTTGAAGATCCGGACTACCTCTACGAGCAGTACTTC.

This sequence joins TRBV7-2 and TRBJ1-3; TRBD1 agrees at 7 bases. Germline V CDR1 and CDR2: SGHTA, FQGNSA. The CDR3 is made up of 14 amino acids. The V gene end was trimmed by 4 bases and the J gene end by 3 bases; junction bases not matched to a gene: 3. For the CDR3, the DNA is TGTGCCAGCAGCTCGACAGGGATTGGAAACACCATATATTTT. This encodes CASSSTGIGNTIYF. Filled out from reference TRBV7-2 and TRBJ1-3, the complete variable domain reads GAGVSQSPSNKVTEKGKDVELRCDPISGHTALYWYRQSLGQGLEFLIYFQGNSAPDKSGLPSDRFSAERTGGSVSTLTIQRTQQEDSAVYLCASSSTGIGNTIYFGEGSWLTVV.

This sequence joins TRBV10-3 and TRBJ2-1; 8 positions match TRBD2. Trimming at V came to 6 bases and at J to 5 bases, leaving 15 bases not matched to a gene. Germline lookup yields CDR1 ENHRY and CDR2 SYGVKD. This CDR3 is built from 17 residues. CDR3 DNA: TGTGCCATCAGATACAGCCCGATAGACGGGAGGGACAATGAGCAGTTCTTC. This codes for CAIRYSPIDGRDNEQFF.

The gene calls are TRBV30 and TRBJ1-1; TRBD1 matches 8 bases. The CDR3 is 13 residues long. Germline CDR1 GTSNPN, CDR2 SVGIG (reference sequence). V trimming: 8 bases; J trimming: 1 base; junction bases outside the gene matches: 6. The CDR3 loop reads CAVTGGANTEAFF. The DNA of the CDR3 is TGTGCCGTCACAGGGGGGGCGAACACTGAAGCTTTCTTT.

The V and J genes are TRBV21-1 and TRBJ2-6; TRBD1, the table's D call, was not compared with the DNA. TRBV21-1 is designated a pseudogene. This CDR3 has 21 residues. The CDR3 loop is CASSKALYNGTGGPGANVLTF. DNA for the CDR3: TGTGCCAGCAGCAAAGCGCTTTACAACGGGACAGGGGGGCCTGGGGCCAACGTCCTGACTTTC.

J is TRBJ2-7 and V is TRBV15; D gene uncertain. V was pared by 0 bases and J by 5 bases, with 14 bases between. From germline, CDR1 is LNHNV and CDR2 YYDKDF (reference sequence). The CDR3 spans 15 residues. CDR3 loop: CATSRDEAEYNEQYF. In DNA form, the CDR3 reads TGTGCCACCAGCAGAGATGAGGCGGAATACAACGAGCAGTACTTC.

The rearrangement uses TRBV7-2 and TRBJ1-5; D gene ambiguous. Germline assignment: CDR1 SGHTA and CDR2 FQGNSA. Trimming stripped 0 bases from V and 0 bases from J, with 9 bases between. The CDR3 loop spans 16 amino acids. CDR3 region: CASSLAGTYSNQPQHF. The CDR3 DNA reads as TGTGCCAGCAGCTTAGCGGGCACCTATAGCAATCAGCCCCAGCATTTT.

The chain combines TRBV19 with TRBJ2-2; D gene uncertain. Germline CDR1 is LNHDA and CDR2 is SQIVND (reference sequence). This CDR3 is built from 13 residues. Trimming cost V 6 bases and J 2 bases, with 7 bases left between them. Here the CDR3 reads CASRVGNTGELFF. CDR3 in DNA: TGTGCCAGTAGAGTCGGTAACACCGGGGAGCTGTTTTTT.

The chain employs TRBV7-2 and TRBJ1-2; 9 bases line up with TRBD1. After removal of 5 bases from V and 6 bases from J, the junction contained 16 bases not matched to a gene. Germline CDR1 reads SGHTA; CDR2 reads FQGNSA. This CDR3 is 17 amino acids long. CDR3 in amino acids: CASSQRTGAISTNGYTF. For the CDR3, the DNA is TGTGCCAGCAGCCAACGGACAGGGGCGATTAGTACTAATGGCTACACCTTC.

The chain links TRBV27 to TRBJ2-7; tentatively, D is TRBD1 (6 bases). Germline V gene lookup returns CDR1 MNHEY and CDR2 SMNVEV (reference sequence). Trimming took off 3 bases at V and 4 bases at J, with 10 bases between the two ends. This CDR3 spans 13 amino acids. This chain's CDR3 is CASSLFQGYEQYF. The DNA of the CDR3 is TGTGCCAGCAGTTTGTTTCAGGGGTACGAGCAGTACTTC.

This chain uses TRBV29-1 with TRBJ1-4; TRBD1 agrees at 10 bases. V lost 3 bases, J lost 8 bases, and 6 bases stayed unmatched. CDR3 size: 14 residues. Looked up from germline, CDR1 is SQVTM and CDR2 is ANQGSEA. The CDR3 region is CSVEVWDRGEKLFF. The CDR3 DNA sequence: TGCAGCGTTGAGGTGTGGGACAGGGGCGAAAAACTGTTTTTT. Looking up the rest from reference TRBV29-1 and TRBJ1-4 gives the full variable domain: SAVISQKPSRDICQRGTSLTIQCQVDSQVTMMFWYRQQPGQSLTLIATANQGSEATYESGFVIDKFPISRPNLTFSTLTVSNMSPEDSSIYLCSVEVWDRGEKLFFGSGTQLSVL.

This chain links TRBV6-4 with TRBJ2-1; 8 bases fit TRBD2. Germline CDR1 is MRHNA and CDR2 is SNTAGT. Trimming at V came to 0 bases and at J to 3 bases, leaving 4 bases not matched to a gene. This CDR3 has 16 residues. The CDR3 DNA reads TGTGCCAGCAGTGACTCCGGGGGGGGCGACTACAATGAGCAGTTCTTC. It encodes CASSDSGGGDYNEQFF.